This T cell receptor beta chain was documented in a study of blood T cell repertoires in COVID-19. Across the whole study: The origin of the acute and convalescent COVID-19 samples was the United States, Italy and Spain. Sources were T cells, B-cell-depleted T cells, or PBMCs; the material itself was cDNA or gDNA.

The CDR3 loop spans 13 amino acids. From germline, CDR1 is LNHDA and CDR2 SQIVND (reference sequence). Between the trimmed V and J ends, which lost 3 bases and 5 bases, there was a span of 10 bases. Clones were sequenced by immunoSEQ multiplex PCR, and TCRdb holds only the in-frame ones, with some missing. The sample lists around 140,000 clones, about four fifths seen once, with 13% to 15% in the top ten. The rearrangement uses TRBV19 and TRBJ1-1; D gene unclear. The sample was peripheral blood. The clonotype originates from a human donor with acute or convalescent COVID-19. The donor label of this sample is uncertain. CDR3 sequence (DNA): TGTGCCAGTAGTATCGAGGGCAGGACTGAAGCTTTCTTT. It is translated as CASSIEGRTEAFF.